This entry lists 24 T cell receptor beta chains sequenced from one sample in a study of technical replicates of blood from several donors. The data were produced by immunoSEQ multiplex PCR, yet TCRdb's version contains in-frame clones alone and is incomplete. The sample holds tens of thousands of clones, around 90% seen once. The specimen sequenced was PBMCs. The receptors originated from a human donor in good health. Some clones in this sample may be carry-over from other donors' samples.

This chain joins TRBV5-6 and TRBJ2-5; D gene unclear. This CDR3 has 9 residues. Germline CDR1 SGHDT, CDR2 YYEEEE. The DNA of the CDR3 is TGTGGGAGAGATGAGACCCAGTACTTC. Its protein is CGRDETQYF. The full variable domain, rest sourced from reference TRBV5-6 and TRBJ2-5, is DAGVTQSPTHLIKTRGQQVTLRCSPKSGHDTVSWYQQALGQGPQFIFQYYEEEERQRGNFPDRFSGHQFPNYSSELNVNALLLGDSALYLCGRDETQYFGPGTRLLVL.

V gene TRBV7-9 combines with J gene TRBJ2-1, with 9 bases identical to TRBD2. The CDR3 is 17 residues long. Germline CDR1 SEHNR, CDR2 FQNEAQ (reference sequence). The J segment lost 3 bases and the V segment lost 5 bases, leaving 11 bases of the junction unmatched. The CDR3 nucleotides are TGTGCCAGCAGCCGGCCCTTATTAGCGGGGGTCTACAATGAGCAGTTCTTC. It codes for CASSRPLLAGVYNEQFF.

The CDR3 spells CASSVLQGSTDTQYF. The CDR3, as DNA: TGTGCCAGCAGCGTATTGCAGGGAAGCACAGATACGCAGTATTTT. The V gene is TRBV9, the J gene TRBJ2-3; possibly TRBD1 for D (5 bases). Germline lookup yields CDR1 SGDLS and CDR2 YYNGEE. The CDR3 covers 15 residues. Between the trimmed V and J ends, which lost 1 base and 0 bases, there was a span of 9 bases.

The genes are TRBV6-5 and TRBJ1-6; D not certain. Trimming took 0 bases from V and 8 from J, leaving 5 bases between them. The CDR3 loop spans 13 amino acids. Germline V gives CDR1 MNHEY, CDR2 SVGAGI. CDR3 sequence reads: CASSYSSDSPLHF. CDR3 bases: TGTGCCAGCAGTTACTCGTCGGATTCACCCCTCCACTTT.

CDR3 residues: CANTRRENNEQFF. The CDR3 nucleotides read TGTGCCAACACCCGGAGAGAAAACAATGAGCAGTTCTTC. The chain employs TRBV2 and TRBJ2-1; D remains ambiguous. Germline V gene lookup returns CDR1 SNHLY and CDR2 FYNNEI. V dropped 10 bases and J dropped 5 bases, with 15 bases sitting between them. This CDR3 has 13 amino acids.

This chain connects TRBV6-5 to TRBJ2-7; 9 positions match TRBD2. The V gene's germline CDR1 is MNHEY and CDR2 SVGAGI. The CDR3 has 15 residues. V lost 2 bases, J lost 5 bases, and 7 bases stayed unmatched. The CDR3 nucleotides are TGTGCCAGCAGTTACCGTGGACTAGCGATCCACGAGCAGTACTTC. This encodes CASSYRGLAIHEQYF.

The gene calls are TRBV9 and TRBJ2-2, with 8 nucleotides matching TRBD2. Germline V gene data show CDR1 as SGDLS and CDR2 as YYNGEE. The CDR3 has 15 amino acids. V was pared by 4 bases and J by 3 bases, with 5 bases of the junction left unmatched. The CDR3 coding sequence is TGTGCCAGCAGCCCGGCGGGGGGCTACACCGGGGAGCTGTTTTTT. Its translation is CASSPAGGYTGELFF.

This clone was counted a few times. The chain employs TRBV5-1 and TRBJ2-1; the match to TRBD1 covers 8 bases. Germline V gene sequence: CDR1 SGHRS, CDR2 YFSETQ. V lost 0 bases, J lost 1 base, and 0 bases stayed unmatched. The CDR3 runs to 15 residues. CDR3 sequence reads: CASSLGQGSYNEQFF. The DNA for the CDR3 is TGCGCCAGCAGCTTGGGACAGGGGTCCTACAATGAGCAGTTCTTC.

This clone was detected once. The chain is built from TRBV19 and TRBJ1-5; no reliable D call. Germline V gives CDR1 LNHDA, CDR2 SQIVND (reference sequence). This CDR3 contains 15 residues. V was clipped by 2 bases and J by 1 base, with 9 bases between them. The chain's CDR3 is CASSIYSASNQPQHF. CDR3 DNA: TGTGCCAGTAGTATATATTCAGCGAGCAATCAGCCCCAGCATTTT.

The CDR3 DNA reads TGTGCCAGCAGCCAAGGGACTAGCGGGCCCCAAGAGACCCAGTACTTC. Translating it yields CASSQGTSGPQETQYF. The rearrangement links TRBV14 to TRBJ2-5; TRBD2 matches at 11 bases. CDR3 length: 16 residues. The junction had 2 bases not matched to a gene; V was cut back by 1 base and J by 1 base. CDR1 SGHDN and CDR2 FVKESK come from the germline V gene.

The genes are TRBV7-9 and TRBJ2-5; a weak D match, TRBD2 (6 bases). The CDR3 is 14 amino acids. Trimming removed 6 bases from V and 6 bases from J, with 17 bases in between. Germline V CDR1 and CDR2: SEHNR, FQNEAQ (reference sequence). This CDR3 is CASSRAVGTQTQYF. In nucleotides, the CDR3 is TGTGCCAGCAGTCGCGCGGTGGGGACTCAGACCCAGTACTTC.

V and J are TRBV4-2 and TRBJ2-2, with TRBD2 identical over 12 bases. V shed 0 bases and J 6 bases; nucleotides not matched to a gene: 5. CDR3 length: 17 residues. The V gene's germline CDR1 is LGHNA and CDR2 YNFKEQ. The CDR3 spells CASSQELAGGRAGELFF. The CDR3 DNA reads TGTGCCAGCAGCCAAGAACTAGCGGGAGGCCGGGCCGGGGAGCTGTTTTTT.

This chain uses TRBV10-3 with TRBJ2-2; 7 nucleotides align to TRBD1. CDR1 is ENHRY and CDR2 is SYGVKD in the germline V gene. V trimming: 6 bases; J trimming: 5 bases; junction bases outside the gene matches: 9. This CDR3 comprises 15 residues. Here the CDR3 DNA reads TGTGCCATCAGGACCTCCGACAGGGAAACCGGGGAGCTGTTTTTT. Translation gives CAIRTSDRETGELFF.

The rearrangement links TRBV5-1 to TRBJ2-1; 11 bases are a match to TRBD2. The CDR3 spans 15 residues. Trimming at V came to 4 bases and at J to 5 bases, leaving 5 bases not matched to a gene. The germline V gene has CDR1 SGHRS and CDR2 YFSETQ. CDR3 loop: CASSPVAGGDNEQFF. In nucleotides, the CDR3 is TGCGCCAGCAGCCCCGTAGCGGGGGGGGACAATGAGCAGTTCTTC.

The chain has TRBV5-6 and TRBJ1-2, with unresolved D. Germline assignment: CDR1 SGHDT and CDR2 YYEEEE. CDR3 length: 13 amino acids. The V and J ends lost 0 bases and 4 bases respectively, with 7 bases between them. Here the CDR3 reads CASSLDRVYGYTF. CDR3 in DNA: TGTGCCAGCAGCTTGGACCGGGTCTATGGCTACACCTTC.

V is TRBV29-1 and J is TRBJ2-5; TRBD1 aligns across 7 bases. J lost 1 base, V lost 6 bases, and 5 bases had no gene match. CDR3 length equals 13 residues. CDR1 and CDR2 from the germline V gene are SQVTM and ANQGSEA. This CDR3 reads CSVAGTVQETQYF. The CDR3 DNA reads as TGCAGCGTAGCAGGGACAGTCCAAGAGACCCAGTACTTC.

The chain combines TRBV14 with TRBJ2-3; the D gene is possibly TRBD2 (6 bases). Germline V CDR1 and CDR2: SGHDN, FVKESK. V gave up 4 bases and J gave up 4 bases, with 18 bases separating them. The CDR3 consists of 16 residues. The CDR3: CASSPRSRRAPDTQYF. For the CDR3, the DNA is TGTGCCAGCAGCCCCCGGAGCAGGAGGGCACCAGATACGCAGTATTTT.

V gene TRBV7-8 combines with J gene TRBJ2-6, with TRBD1 matching 7 bases. This CDR3 region has 19 residues. In germline, CDR1 is SGHVS, CDR2 FQNEAQ. The V segment lost 0 bases and the J segment 0 bases; nucleotides outside the gene matches: 8. CDR3 protein: CASSLARQGDHSGANVLTF. The CDR3 nucleotides read TGTGCCAGCAGCTTAGCCCGGCAGGGGGACCACTCTGGGGCCAACGTCCTGACTTTC.

In its sample, this clone was seen once. This chain connects TRBV5-4 to TRBJ2-7; D is ambiguous. The V end lost 4 bases, the J end lost 5 bases, and 13 bases lay between the germline ends. Germline assignment: CDR1 SGHNT and CDR2 YYREEE (reference sequence). The CDR3 is made up of 13 amino acids. The CDR3 coding sequence is TGTGCCAGCAGCCCCGACAACTTCGACGAGCAGTACTTC. This gives the protein CASSPDNFDEQYF.

Comments on this clone: A much larger clone differs by one base, so this may be a read error. Other DNA sequences in the same sample also yield this CDR3. J is TRBJ2-5 and V is TRBV29-1; 8 bases align to TRBD2. The CDR3 has 12 amino acids. Per germline, CDR1 SQVTM and CDR2 ANQGSEA. Losses at the gene ends were 7 bases for V and 11 bases for J; bases not matched to a gene: 12. CDR3 nucleotides: TGCAGCGGGGCGGGAGGCCCTTTTGATCAGTACTTC. Its translation is CSGAGGPFDQYF. The variable domain in full, with the rest retrieved from reference TRBV29-1 and TRBJ2-5, is SAVISQKPSRDICQRGTSLTIQCQVDSQVTMMFWYRQQPGQSLTLIATANQGSEATYESGFVIDKFPISRPNLTFSTLTVSNMSPEDSSIYLCSGAGGPFDQYFGPGTRLLVL.

The chain carries TRBV9 and TRBJ2-7; D remains unclear. Per germline, CDR1 SGDLS and CDR2 YYNGEE. The CDR3 covers 16 residues. Trimming shortened V by 4 bases and J by 0 bases, and 17 bases separated the two germline ends. CDR3 sequence reads: CASSPSFPVNSYEQYF. The CDR3 nucleotides are TGTGCCAGCAGCCCCTCCTTTCCGGTTAACTCCTACGAGCAGTACTTC. Complete variable domain (other parts from reference TRBV9 and TRBJ2-7): DSGVTQTPKHLITATGQRVTLRCSPRSGDLSVYWYQQSLDQGLQFLIQYYNGEERAKGNILERFSAQQFPDLHSELNLSSLELGDSALYFCASSPSFPVNSYEQYFGPGTRLTVT.

The chain employs TRBV7-3 and TRBJ2-3; TRBD2 matches at 8 bases. Germline loops: CDR1 SGHTA, CDR2 FQGTGA. V lost 5 bases to trimming and J lost 1 base; unmatched junction nucleotides: 17. This CDR3 spans 19 amino acids. As DNA, the CDR3 is TGTGCCAGCAGCACAGTCCTGAAACGGGGGGGGCCCGGCACAGATACGCAGTATTTT. It is translated as CASSTVLKRGGPGTDTQYF.

This chain joins TRBV2 and TRBJ1-3, with D perhaps TRBD1 (6 bases). Germline CDR1 and CDR2: SNHLY and FYNNEI. V lost 4 bases and J lost 0, with 16 bases in between. CDR3 length: 17 amino acids. CDR3 loop: CASSGGPGPTSGNTIYF. The CDR3 DNA sequence: TGTGCCAGCAGTGGGGGGCCGGGGCCTACCTCTGGAAACACCATATATTTT.

The chain employs TRBV6-1 and TRBJ1-3; D is unresolved. V lost 2 bases and J 7 bases, leaving 9 bases between the germline ends. This CDR3 is built from 13 residues. Germline CDR1 MNHNS, CDR2 SASEGT. CDR3 nucleotide sequence: TGTGCCAGCAGTGAACGCTCGGGGAACACCATATATTTT. It is translated as CASSERSGNTIYF.